The next 32 T cell receptor beta chains were all read from a single sample in a study of PD-1 blockade in classical Hodgkin lymphoma. Each and every patient relapsed after autologous stem cell transplantation, and patients got differing brentuximab vedotin exposure. The repertoire was sequenced with immunoSEQ multiplex PCR; TCRdb's copy has only in-frame clones and lacks some. The sample holds 4,000 or so clones; about 71% are singletons and the top ten take approximately 50%. The sequencing used peripheral blood mononuclear cells (PBMCs), collected at baseline. These receptors all come from a human donor with classical Hodgkin lymphoma.

This chain connects TRBV9 to TRBJ2-7; TRBD1 matches at 7 bases. The CDR3 runs 15 residues. Germline values: CDR1 SGDLS, CDR2 YYNGEE. With 4 bases clipped from V and 1 base from J, the junction kept 8 bases outside the gene matches. CDR3 amino acids: CASSPPQGQSYEQYF. The CDR3 nucleotides are TGTGCCAGCAGCCCCCCGCAGGGACAGTCCTACGAGCAGTACTTC.

The chain is built from TRBV2 and TRBJ1-4; no reliable D call. This CDR3 has 12 amino acids. Germline CDR1 reads SNHLY; CDR2 reads FYNNEI. The V end was cut by 7 bases, the J end by 10 bases, with 13 bases between. The chain's CDR3 is CASIYDRGKLFF. The CDR3 DNA sequence: TGTGCCAGCATCTACGACCGGGGAAAACTGTTTTTT.

The chain employs TRBV6-1 and TRBJ2-7; TRBD2 agrees at 9 bases. The trim removed 5 bases at V and 2 bases at J, leaving 7 bases unmatched. The germline V gene encodes CDR1 MNHNS and CDR2 SASEGT. The CDR3 is made up of 15 amino acids. CDR3 protein: CASSPETSGTYEQYF. CDR3 nucleotide sequence: TGTGCCAGCAGTCCTGAGACTAGCGGAACCTACGAGCAGTACTTC.

V usage is TRBV2 and J usage is TRBJ1-1, with 7 nucleotides matching TRBD1. The CDR3 contains 14 residues. Germline trimming cut 4 bases from V and 1 base from J; bases unmatched to any gene: 3. The germline CDR1 and CDR2 sequences are SNHLY and FYNNEI. CDR3 residues: CASSVGDRNTEAFF. CDR3 nucleotide sequence: TGTGCCAGCAGTGTAGGGGACAGGAACACTGAAGCTTTCTTT.

The CDR3 spells CASSLGSDEQFF. The CDR3 region has the DNA TGTGCCAGCAGCTTAGGGTCGGATGAGCAGTTCTTC. The chain carries TRBV7-9 and TRBJ2-1; D ambiguous. Germline assignment: CDR1 SEHNR and CDR2 FQNEAQ (reference sequence). V lost 1 base and J lost 8, with 6 bases in between. The CDR3 spans 12 residues.

The chain's CDR3 is CASSLEAGWGETQYF. In DNA, the CDR3 is TGCGCCAGCAGCCTAGAAGCAGGGTGGGGAGAGACCCAGTACTTC. This sequence joins TRBV5-1 and TRBJ2-5, with TRBD1 as a possible D gene (5 bases). V was trimmed by 4 bases and J by 4 bases, leaving 17 bases between them. The CDR3 runs to 15 residues. CDR1 is SGHRS and CDR2 is YFSETQ in the germline V gene.

This chain uses TRBV28 with TRBJ1-2, with TRBD1 identical over 7 bases. The V and J ends lost 10 bases and 3 bases, in that order; junction bases with no gene match: 17. CDR3 length equals 16 residues. Germline V gives CDR1 MDHEN, CDR2 SYDVKM. The CDR3, as DNA: TGTGCCACCAGCAGAGCCTCGGGACAGACCTACTATGGCTACACCTTC. Translation gives CATSRASGQTYYGYTF.

This clone showed up just a few times. This chain joins TRBV7-9 and TRBJ1-5; D remains unclear. Per germline, CDR1 SEHNR and CDR2 FQNEAQ (reference sequence). V lost 5 bases, J lost 2 bases, and 19 bases lay in between. The CDR3 sequence is 17 residues long. CDR3 nucleotides: TGTGCCAGCAGCCTATTCGATGTCTACGGTCGCAATCAGCCCCAGCATTTT. Translated, it gives CASSLFDVYGRNQPQHF.

This clone was observed a few times. V usage is TRBV7-3 and J usage is TRBJ2-1, with D possibly matching TRBD2 (6 bases). Germline V gives CDR1 SGHTA, CDR2 FQGTGA. Trimming cost V 5 bases and J 0 bases, with 11 bases left between them. The CDR3 extends over 15 amino acids. The CDR3 coding sequence is TGTGCCAGCAGCCCCTTCGGGAGCTCCTACAATGAGCAGTTCTTC. It is translated as CASSPFGSSYNEQFF. Full variable domain (rest looked up from reference TRBV7-3 and TRBJ2-1): GAGVSQTPSNKVTEKGKYVELRCDPISGHTALYWYRQSLGQGPEFLIYFQGTGAADDSGLPNDRFFAVRPEGSVSTLKIQRTERGDSAVYLCASSPFGSSYNEQFFGPGTRLTVL.

The V and J genes are TRBV5-6 and TRBJ2-2; tentatively, D is TRBD1 (6 bases). Germline assignment: CDR1 SGHDT and CDR2 YYEEEE. V shed 3 bases and J shed 10 bases, with 10 bases lying between them. The CDR3 totals 12 residues. CDR3 DNA: TGTGCCAGCAGCTGGGGACAAGCGGAGCTGTTTTTT. Its protein is CASSWGQAELFF.

The rearrangement links TRBV5-1 to TRBJ2-3, with 7 bases fitting TRBD1. Germline CDR1 is SGHRS and CDR2 is YFSETQ. Trimming took 4 bases from V and 2 from J; bases not matched to a gene: 7. This CDR3 comprises 15 residues. The CDR3 nucleotides are TGCGCCAGCAGCACGGACAGGTCCTACACAGATACGCAGTATTTT. Encoded protein: CASSTDRSYTDTQYF.

The genes are TRBV27 and TRBJ2-3; D possibly corresponds to TRBD1 (6 bases). Germline assignment: CDR1 MNHEY and CDR2 SMNVEV (reference sequence). V lost 3 bases and J 2 bases, leaving 21 bases between the germline ends. The CDR3 length is 18 residues. The CDR3 region has the DNA TGTGCCAGCAGTTTCGTGCACAGGGCCCCATTAACCACAGATACGCAGTATTTT. Translation: CASSFVHRAPLTTDTQYF.

The chain combines TRBV14 with TRBJ2-5, with D perhaps TRBD1 or TRBD2 (5 bases each). Germline V gene data show CDR1 as SGHDN and CDR2 as FVKESK. V was pared by 3 bases and J by 6 bases, with 14 bases between. This CDR3 spans 14 amino acids. This CDR3 is CASSQTLRGKTQYF. The CDR3 coding sequence is TGTGCCAGCAGCCAGACATTGAGGGGAAAGACCCAGTACTTC.

The rearrangement joins TRBV27 to TRBJ1-4; TRBD1 matches at 7 bases. V shed 6 bases and J 4 bases; nucleotides not matched to a gene: 11. From germline, CDR1 is MNHEY and CDR2 SMNVEV (reference sequence). This CDR3 has 16 amino acids. The chain's CDR3 is CASRKFTGVLNEKLFF. The CDR3, as DNA: TGTGCCAGCAGAAAATTCACAGGGGTCCTTAATGAAAAACTGTTTTTT.

Comment on this clone: An end of the junction differs from the germline gene, which may be a read error. The rearrangement uses TRBV7-7 and TRBJ2-2; TRBD1 might be the D (5 bases). The germline CDR1 and CDR2 sequences are SSHAT and FNYEAQ (reference sequence). The CDR3 is 14 amino acids. The CDR3 sequence is CASSLGANTGELFF. DNA for the CDR3: TGTGCTAGCAGCTTAGGGGCGAACACCGGGGAGCTGTTTTTT.

V and J are TRBV10-3 and TRBJ1-2; 9 bases agree with TRBD1. Per the germline V gene, CDR1 is ENHRY and CDR2 is SYGVKD. The CDR3 sequence is 14 residues long. The ends lost 2 bases at V and 4 bases at J; junction bases unmatched: 2. CDR3 DNA sequence: TGTGCCATCAGTGAGGGGACAGGGATCTATGGCTACACCTTC. As protein: CAISEGTGIYGYTF.

The rearrangement joins TRBV7-9 to TRBJ2-7; D call uncertain. The germline V gene has CDR1 SEHNR and CDR2 FQNEAQ (reference sequence). There are 14 residues in the CDR3. V was shortened by 5 bases and J by 3 bases, with 14 bases between the two germline ends. The CDR3 spells CASSPSGTNYEQYF. CDR3 bases: TGTGCCAGCAGCCCCTCAGGTACTAACTACGAGCAGTACTTC.

The rearrangement links TRBV19 to TRBJ2-7, with D unresolved. The germline V and J ends were trimmed by 7 bases and 5 bases, with 18 bases remaining between them. CDR3 length: 14 amino acids. Germline CDR1 and CDR2: LNHDA and SQIVND (reference sequence). CDR3 loop: CASKNPAPGNEQYF. CDR3 DNA sequence: TGTGCCAGTAAAAACCCGGCGCCTGGGAACGAGCAGTACTTC.

This chain links TRBV9 with TRBJ2-2; D call uncertain. Trimming took 0 bases from V and 3 from J, leaving 3 bases between them. Germline CDR1 and CDR2: SGDLS and YYNGEE. The CDR3 length is 13 residues. CDR3 amino acids: CASSVEDTGELFF. CDR3 coding DNA: TGTGCCAGCAGCGTAGAAGACACCGGGGAGCTGTTTTTT. Based on the CDR3 plus reference TRBV9 and TRBJ2-2, the full variable domain is DSGVTQTPKHLITATGQRVTLRCSPRSGDLSVYWYQQSLDQGLQFLIQYYNGEERAKGNILERFSAQQFPDLHSELNLSSLELGDSALYFCASSVEDTGELFFGEGSRLTVL.

This chain joins TRBV7-3 and TRBJ1-2; 7 bases fit TRBD1. Looked up from germline, CDR1 is SGHTA and CDR2 is FQGTGA. V lost 5 bases to trimming and J lost 3 bases; unmatched junction nucleotides: 3. The CDR3 runs 13 residues. The CDR3 sequence: CASSTDRDYGYTF. Here the CDR3 DNA reads TGTGCCAGCAGCACAGACAGGGACTATGGCTACACCTTC.

The chain recombines TRBV7-2 with TRBJ2-3, with no clear D. The CDR3 runs to 12 residues. Germline V gives CDR1 SGHTA, CDR2 FQGNSA. Deletions cut 5 bases from V and 0 bases from J, with 3 bases between. CDR3 sequence: CASSASTDTQYF. For the CDR3, the DNA is TGTGCCAGCAGCGCTAGCACAGATACGCAGTATTTT.

The chain carries TRBV5-4 and TRBJ2-4; 7 positions agree with TRBD2. After removal of 4 bases from V and 5 bases from J, the junction contained 9 bases not matched to a gene. The germline V gene has CDR1 SGHNT and CDR2 YYREEE (reference sequence). CDR3 size: 15 residues. CDR3 bases: TGTGCCAGCAGCAGTACTAGCGAAGTGGAAAACATTCAGTACTTC. As protein: CASSSTSEVENIQYF. The entire variable domain, with the rest obtained from reference TRBV5-4 and TRBJ2-4, is as follows: ETGVTQSPTHLIKTRGQQVTLRCSSQSGHNTVSWYQQALGQGPQFIFQYYREEENGRGNFPPRFSGLQFPNYSSELNVNALELDDSALYLCASSSTSEVENIQYFGAGTRLSVL.

This clone is a singleton in its sample. The chain combines TRBV9 with TRBJ1-5; D perhaps matches TRBD1 (6 bases). Germline values: CDR1 SGDLS, CDR2 YYNGEE. The V end was cut by 3 bases, the J end by 2 bases, with 12 bases between. This CDR3 comprises 15 residues. CDR3 residues: CASSEGGGRNQPQHF. For the CDR3, the DNA is TGTGCCAGCAGCGAGGGGGGGGGCCGCAATCAGCCCCAGCATTTT.

CDR3 sequence: CASSLRAAAGNTIYF. In DNA, the CDR3 is TGTGCCAGCAGCTTGAGGGCTGCTGCTGGAAACACCATATATTTT. The chain uses TRBV5-4 and TRBJ1-3; D remains unclear. The CDR3 totals 15 residues. Germline V gene data show CDR1 as SGHNT and CDR2 as YYREEE (reference sequence). The germline V and J ends were trimmed by 1 base and 2 bases, with 10 bases remaining between them. The full variable domain, in which reference TRBV5-4 and TRBJ1-3 provide the parts outside the CDR3, is ETGVTQSPTHLIKTRGQQVTLRCSSQSGHNTVSWYQQALGQGPQFIFQYYREEENGRGNFPPRFSGLQFPNYSSELNVNALELDDSALYLCASSLRAAAGNTIYFGEGSWLTVV.

Only one count was recorded for this clone. V is TRBV5-1 and J is TRBJ2-7, with D uncertain. This CDR3 region has 12 residues. The ends were cut back, 0 bases at V and 4 bases at J, with 5 bases in the middle. Germline-derived CDR1 and CDR2 are SGHRS and YFSETQ. CDR3 amino acids: CASSLEGYEQYF. The CDR3 region has the DNA TGCGCCAGCAGCTTGGAGGGATACGAGCAGTACTTC. Full variable domain (rest looked up from reference TRBV5-1 and TRBJ2-7): KAGVTQTPRYLIKTRGQQVTLSCSPISGHRSVSWYQQTPGQGLQFLFEYFSETQRNKGNFPGRFSGRQFSNSRSEMNVSTLELGDSALYLCASSLEGYEQYFGPGTRLTVT.

The chain recombines TRBV4-1 with TRBJ2-3; maybe TRBD2 (6 bases). The CDR3 has 15 residues. The ends were cut back, 3 bases at V and 2 bases at J, with 12 bases in the middle. The V gene's germline CDR1 is MGHRA and CDR2 YSYEKL. Here the CDR3 reads CASSHPRGSTDTQYF. CDR3 coding DNA: TGCGCCAGCAGCCATCCGCGGGGATCCACAGATACGCAGTATTTT.

The chain uses TRBV9 and TRBJ1-5, with D unresolved. The CDR3 spans 15 residues. CDR1 is SGDLS and CDR2 is YYNGEE in the germline V gene. Trimming left V 2 bases short and J 2 bases short, with 11 bases between. The CDR3 is CASSVEGLGNQPQHF. The CDR3 DNA is TGTGCCAGCAGCGTTGAAGGGTTGGGCAATCAGCCCCAGCATTTT.

This clone was detected once. The chain has TRBV4-2 and TRBJ2-3; 15 bases agree with TRBD2. The trim removed 0 bases at V and 5 bases at J, leaving 0 bases unmatched. CDR1 and CDR2 (germline): LGHNA, YNFKEQ. The CDR3 loop spans 16 amino acids. The CDR3 nucleotides are TGTGCCAGCAGCCAAGAGGGACTAGCGGGAGGAGATACGCAGTATTTT. It specifies CASSQEGLAGGDTQYF.

This chain links TRBV7-9 with TRBJ1-4; D is possibly TRBD1 (6 bases). V lost 2 bases and J 3 bases, leaving 7 bases between the germline ends. CDR1 SEHNR and CDR2 FQNEAQ come from the germline V gene (reference sequence). The CDR3 is made up of 14 amino acids. Written as DNA, the CDR3 is TGTGCCAGCAGCTTACGACAGGCTAATGAAAAACTGTTTTTT. Protein product: CASSLRQANEKLFF. The complete variable domain, with remaining parts taken from reference TRBV7-9 and TRBJ1-4, reads DTGVSQNPRHKITKRGQNVTFRCDPISEHNRLYWYRQTLGQGPEFLTYFQNEAQLEKSRLLSDRFSAERPKGSFSTLEIQRTEQGDSAMYLCASSLRQANEKLFFGSGTQLSVL.

This clone was picked up a small number of times. The chain couples TRBV28 to TRBJ1-5; D may be TRBD1 (6 bases). With 4 bases removed from V and 6 bases from J, the gap between germline ends came to 7 bases. Per the germline V gene, CDR1 is MDHEN and CDR2 is SYDVKM. This CDR3 spans 12 amino acids. DNA for the CDR3: TGTGCCAGCAGTTCGGGGGCTCAGCCCCAGCATTTT. Its protein is CASSSGAQPQHF.

V is TRBV7-2 and J is TRBJ1-1; 7 bases align to TRBD1. This CDR3 has 13 residues. Germline CDR1 and CDR2: SGHTA and FQGNSA. The trim removed 5 bases at V and 1 base at J, leaving 1 base unmatched. For the CDR3, the DNA is TGTGCCAGCAGCGGGACAGCGAACACTGAAGCTTTCTTT. Its translation: CASSGTANTEAFF.

The table lists this clone with a count of one. The chain combines TRBV4-2 with TRBJ2-3; 14 nucleotides match TRBD2. Germline V gene sequence: CDR1 LGHNA, CDR2 YNFKEQ. V trimming: 3 bases; J trimming: 8 bases; junction bases outside the gene matches: 4. The CDR3 runs 15 residues. The CDR3 DNA sequence: TGTGCCAGCAGCCAGGGACTAGCGGGAGTCGTTACGCAGTATTTT. Protein sequence: CASSQGLAGVVTQYF.